These T cell receptor beta chains were read from a single sample in a study of STAT5B mutations in CD4+ large granular lymphocyte leukemia. The protocol was immunoSEQ multiplex PCR, while the TCRdb copy is restricted to in-frame clones and leaves out a portion. This sample has 30,000 to 40,000 clones, with over 70% found just once. The sequencing input was CD4+ T cells from blood buffy coats. These receptors all come from a human donor in good health. Both conserved end residues are part of each CDR3. A D gene is named only where the DNA matches it firmly. Clone size appears in some rows only: once, few, many, or a class for an expanded clone.

J	size	D	V	CDR3	DNA
TRBJ2-7	.	.	TRBV27	CASSFQGGHYEQYF	TGTGCCAGCAGTTTTCAGGGGGGACACTACGAGCAGTACTTC
TRBJ1-1	few	TRBD1	TRBV29-1	CSVGQGYAEAFF	TGCAGCGTTGGACAGGGATACGCTGAAGCTTTCTTT
TRBJ2-7	.	TRBD1	TRBV18	CASSRDSLSYEQYF	TGTGCCAGCTCACGGGACAGCCTATCCTACGAGCAGTACTTC
TRBJ2-2	.	.	TRBV5-1	CASRLFSAGTGELFF	TGCGCCAGCAGGCTGTTTAGCGCGGGCACCGGGGAGCTGTTTTTT
TRBJ2-1	.	.	TRBV6-5	CASSYDYNEQFF	TGTGCCAGCAGTTACGACTACAATGAGCAGTTCTTC
TRBJ1-1	few	.	TRBV7-9	CASSLAVEGPTEAFF	TGTGCCAGCAGCTTAGCGGTCGAGGGGCCCACTGAAGCTTTCTTT
TRBJ2-3	.	.	TRBV6-1	CASSEAPSPKDTQYF	TGTGCCAGCAGTGAAGCGCCTAGCCCCAAGGATACGCAGTATTTT
TRBJ2-5	.	TRBD2	TRBV6-1	CASNLAGTSVETQYF	TGTGCCAGCAACCTTGCCGGGACTAGCGTAGAGACCCAGTACTTC
TRBJ2-3	.	.	TRBV4-1	CASSQGPGVGTDTQYF	TGCGCCAGCAGCCAAGGCCCTGGTGTGGGGACAGATACGCAGTATTTT
TRBJ2-7	.	TRBD2	TRBV7-9	CASTIGGGYEQYF	TGTGCCAGCACCATTGGGGGGGGATACGAGCAGTACTTC
TRBJ2-7	.	.	TRBV5-4	CASSLGSDRGHEQYF	TGTGCCAGCAGCTTGGGTTCCGACAGAGGGCACGAGCAGTACTTC
TRBJ2-2	.	TRBD2	TRBV2	CASRTSGNTGELFF	TGTGCCAGCAGGACTAGCGGGAACACCGGGGAGCTGTTTTTT